These 27 T cell receptor beta chains came from one sample sequenced in a study of T cells in Graves' hyperthyroidism and ophthalmopathy. Template material for amplifying TCR beta CDR3 regions consisted of RNA transcripts. The HTBI primer set drove a first-round RT-PCR of the TCR CDR3. TCRdb re-called the multiplex PCR reads through MiXCR, storing one row per CDR3 protein. The table includes about 610,000 distinct CDR3 sequences, 40% to 55% detected once. Sequenced sample: peripheral blood or thyroid tissue (not recorded which). Receptors were obtained from a woman aged 18-29 years with Graves' hyperthyroidism.

Notes on this clonotype: The CDR3 does not end in the conserved phenylalanine or tryptophan, so this is likely a read error. V and J are TRBV7-6 and TRBJ1-1; D gene ambiguous. There are 13 residues in the CDR3. The germline V gene has CDR1 SGHVS and CDR2 FNYEAQ. V lost 6 bases and J 4 bases, leaving 12 bases between the germline ends. As DNA, the CDR3 is TGTGCCAGCAGTTCCCCGGCGGTCACTGAAGCTTTCTCT. Residues: CASSSPAVTEAFS.

This clonotype was counted many times. The chain has TRBV4-1 and TRBJ2-5; D may correspond to TRBD1 or TRBD2 (5 bases each). Deletions cut 3 bases from V and 7 bases from J, with 21 bases between. The germline CDR1 and CDR2 sequences are MGHRA and YSYEKL. The CDR3 is 16 amino acids. Here the CDR3 reads CASSQAGTEAPGTQYF. The CDR3 nucleotides are TGCGCCAGCAGCCAGGCCGGGACGGAAGCTCCAGGGACCCAGTACTTC.

The chain couples TRBV10-2 to TRBJ1-2; possibly TRBD1 for D (5 bases). The ends were cut back, 3 bases at V and 0 bases at J, with 8 bases in the middle. This CDR3 contains 14 residues. The germline V gene encodes CDR1 WSHSY and CDR2 SAAADI. In nucleotides, the CDR3 is TGCGCCAGCAGTGACAGGGATTCTAACTATGGCTACACCTTC. Protein product: CASSDRDSNYGYTF.

With regard to this clonotype: Likely a read error: the CDR3 ends without its conserved phenylalanine or tryptophan. The DNA is left out, because the CDR3 cannot be placed on it with certainty; the CDR3 is given as TCRdb lists it. This chain links TRBV24-1 with TRBJ1-3. The CDR3 comprises 9 residues, both ends counted. CDR1 is KGHDR and CDR2 is SFDVKD in the germline V gene. CDR3 sequence: CATSDPRIR.

This clonotype occurred many times. The gene calls are TRBV7-2 and TRBJ2-7; 8 bases agree with TRBD1. The CDR3 spans 15 residues. From germline, CDR1 is SGHTA and CDR2 FQGNSA. V shed 1 base, J shed 6 bases, and the junction held 8 bases outside the gene matches. The CDR3 protein is CASSLGGTGAREQYF. In DNA form, the CDR3 reads TGTGCCAGCAGCTTAGGGGGGACAGGCGCCCGCGAGCAGTACTTC.

In its sample, this clonotype was seen many times. The J gene is TRBJ1-5, the V gene TRBV7-2; D perhaps matches TRBD1 (5 bases). Germline V gene lookup returns CDR1 SGHTA and CDR2 FQGNSA. The CDR3 consists of 15 residues. Trimming removed 1 base at V and 2 bases at J, with 9 bases between. DNA of the CDR3: TGTGCCAGCAGCTTAGGGAGCAGGGGCAATCAGCCCCAGCATTTT. Amino acids: CASSLGSRGNQPQHF.

J is TRBJ2-7 and V is TRBV11-1; TRBD2 matches at 14 bases. The J call could be wrong; TRBJ2-1 is a better fit for the DNA end. The CDR3 is made up of 17 amino acids. Germline CDR1 reads SGHAT; CDR2 reads FQDESV (reference sequence). CDR3 nucleotide sequence: TGTGCCAGCAGCTCCCGACTAGCGGGAGGGTCCTACAATGAGCAGTTCTTC. Encoded protein: CASSSRLAGGSYNEQFF.

At least ten counts were recorded for this clonotype. The V call is TRBV19, the J call TRBJ2-5; TRBD2 matches 7 bases. Trimming at V came to 6 bases and at J to 0 bases, leaving 10 bases not matched to a gene. CDR1 LNHDA and CDR2 SQIVND come from the germline V gene (reference sequence). The CDR3 length is 16 residues. CDR3 in amino acids: CASSWGGPQYQETQYF. DNA for the CDR3: TGTGCCAGTAGCTGGGGGGGACCGCAATACCAAGAGACCCAGTACTTC.

V usage is TRBV7-3 and J usage is TRBJ1-3; TRBD1 might be the D (5 bases). Trimming took 11 bases from V and 9 from J, leaving 20 bases between them. The CDR3 covers 13 residues. Germline CDR1 is SGHTA and CDR2 is FQGTGA. The CDR3 sequence is CAFRGTSGSTIYF. CDR3 in DNA: TGTGCCTTCCGAGGGACTAGCGGGAGCACCATATATTTT. Variable domain in full (rest from reference TRBV7-3 and TRBJ1-3): GAGVSQTPSNKVTEKGKYVELRCDPISGHTALYWYRQSLGQGPEFLIYFQGTGAADDSGLPNDRFFAVRPEGSVSTLKIQRTERGDSAVYLCAFRGTSGSTIYFGEGSWLTVV.

This clonotype was seen many times. The rearrangement joins TRBV20-1 to TRBJ1-2; a possible D gene is TRBD1 (5 bases). The CDR3 has 13 residues. V was pared by 6 bases and J by 4 bases, with 15 bases between. Per germline, CDR1 DFQATT and CDR2 SNEGSKA (reference sequence). CDR3 coding DNA: TGCAGTGCCTGGGGCAGTGAGGTCTATGGCTACACCTTC. Amino acids: CSAWGSEVYGYTF.

In this sample, this clonotype turned up many times. The rearrangement links TRBV27 to TRBJ1-2; the D gene is possibly TRBD1 (5 bases). The V end lost 0 bases, the J end lost 4 bases, and 12 bases lay between the germline ends. The CDR3 covers 15 residues. CDR1 is MNHEY and CDR2 is SMNVEV in the germline V gene (reference sequence). For the CDR3, the DNA is TGTGCCAGCAGTTTATCGCGCGCCGGGGGCTATGGCTACACCTTC. Translated, it gives CASSLSRAGGYGYTF.

The table lists this clonotype with many counts. CDR3 DNA sequence: TGTGCCAGCAGTGGGGTCCCGGGACAGGGACAAGAGACCCAGTACTTC. It specifies CASSGVPGQGQETQYF. The gene calls are TRBV6-1 and TRBJ2-5; 9 nucleotides match TRBD1. The length of the CDR3 is 16 residues. Looked up from germline, CDR1 is MNHNS and CDR2 is SASEGT. V lost 4 bases and J lost 2; bases outside the gene matches: 8.

V usage is TRBV7-7 and J usage is TRBJ2-1; D possibly corresponds to TRBD2 (6 bases). This CDR3 has 15 amino acids. Germline CDR1 and CDR2: SSHAT and FNYEAQ (reference sequence). V dropped 0 bases and J dropped 5 bases, with 11 bases sitting between them. Here the CDR3 DNA reads TGTGCCAGCAGCTTAGCGGAGGGGACCGACAATGAGCAGTTCTTC. This translates into CASSLAEGTDNEQFF.

This chain connects TRBV19 to TRBJ2-7; 7 bases are shared with TRBD1. This CDR3 region has 15 residues. V gave up 3 bases and J gave up 2 bases; unmatched junction bases: 7. Germline CDR1 LNHDA, CDR2 SQIVND (reference sequence). CDR3 sequence reads: CASSISPTGAYEQYF. In DNA, the CDR3 is TGTGCCAGTAGTATCTCCCCCACAGGGGCCTACGAGCAGTACTTC. Together with reference TRBV19 and TRBJ2-7, the CDR3 gives the full variable domain: DGGITQSPKYLFRKEGQNVTLSCEQNLNHDAMYWYRQDPGQGLRLIYYSQIVNDFQKGDIAEGYSVSREKKESFPLTVTSAQKNPTAFYLCASSISPTGAYEQYFGPGTRLTVT.

A word on this clonotype: A much larger clonotype is one base distant, so this may be a read error. This rearrangement joins TRBV12-3 or TRBV12-4 to TRBJ2-7; maybe TRBD1 (6 bases). The CDR3 runs 13 residues. DNA for the CDR3: TGTGCCAGCACCCTAAGGGGGTACTACGAGCAGGACTTC. As protein: CASTLRGYYEQDF.

This clonotype was recorded at least ten times. The chain has TRBV12-3 or TRBV12-4 and TRBJ2-6; no firm D call. The CDR3 contains 15 residues. V was pared by 2 bases and J by 1 base, with 6 bases between. In DNA form, the CDR3 reads TGTGCCAGCAGTTTACCTCTTTCTGGGGCCAACGTCCTGACTTTC. This encodes CASSLPLSGANVLTF.

The V gene is TRBV12-5, the J gene TRBJ1-4, with D unclear. Per germline, CDR1 LGHNT and CDR2 FRNRAP. Trimming shortened V by 5 bases and J by 2 bases, and 12 bases separated the two germline ends. The CDR3 covers 15 residues. CDR3 residues: CASGPSDVTNEKLFF. DNA for the CDR3: TGTGCTAGTGGTCCGTCGGATGTCACTAATGAAAAACTGTTTTTT.

Concerning this clonotype: Just one base apart from a much larger clone, this may be a read error. V and J are TRBV12-3 or TRBV12-4 and TRBJ2-7, with D maybe TRBD1 (6 bases). The CDR3 loop spans 15 amino acids. CDR3 coding DNA: TGTGCCAGCAGTTCTCCTTGGACAGACAACTACGGGCAGTACTTC. Translating gives CASSSPWTDNYGQYF.

This clonotype has a count of ten or more. V usage is TRBV12-3 or TRBV12-4 and J usage is TRBJ2-7, with 10 bases matching TRBD2. Trimming cost V 5 bases and J 0 bases; bases outside gene matches: 4. The CDR3 contains 15 residues. CDR3 protein: CASSGGTSASYEQYF. The CDR3, as DNA: TGTGCCAGCAGTGGAGGGACTAGCGCCTCCTACGAGCAGTACTTC.

The chain employs TRBV7-9 and TRBJ2-7; D remains ambiguous. Trimming cost V 6 bases and J 3 bases, with 18 bases left between them. CDR1 is SEHNR and CDR2 is FQNEAQ in the germline V gene (reference sequence). The CDR3 length is 15 residues. The CDR3 loop is CASSVLGVRVYEQYF. The CDR3 DNA is TGTGCCAGCAGTGTATTAGGAGTAAGGGTCTACGAGCAGTACTTC. Drawing the rest from reference TRBV7-9 and TRBJ2-7, the complete variable domain is DTGVSQNPRHKITKRGQNVTFRCDPISEHNRLYWYRQTLGQGPEFLTYFQNEAQLEKSRLLSDRFSAERPKGSFSTLEIQRTEQGDSAMYLCASSVLGVRVYEQYFGPGTRLTVT.

The genes are TRBV25-1 and TRBJ2-1; 8 nucleotides line up with TRBD1. V gave up 4 bases and J gave up 4 bases; unmatched junction bases: 3. Looked up from germline, CDR1 is MGHDK and CDR2 is SYGVNS. CDR3 length: 14 residues. The CDR3 DNA follows: TGTGCCAGCAGTGGGACAGGGTATTACAATGAGCAGTTCTTC. It translates to CASSGTGYYNEQFF.

The rearrangement joins TRBV7-9 to TRBJ2-1, with D uncertain. The CDR3 has 13 residues. Trimming cost V 0 bases and J 9 bases, with 9 bases left between them. The germline V gene encodes CDR1 SEHNR and CDR2 FQNEAQ (reference sequence). The CDR3 sequence: CASSLAMLGEQFF. The CDR3 coding sequence is TGTGCCAGCAGCTTAGCGATGCTGGGTGAGCAGTTCTTC.

The chain combines TRBV20-1 with TRBJ1-2, with D tentatively TRBD1 (6 bases). Trimming stripped 6 bases from V and 3 bases from J, with 17 bases between. CDR3 length equals 14 residues. Germline V gives CDR1 DFQATT, CDR2 SNEGSKA (reference sequence). The CDR3 coding sequence is TGCAGTGCGAACAGGGAGGGACGGTACTATGGCTACACCTTC. Residues: CSANREGRYYGYTF.

J is TRBJ1-1 and V is TRBV11-1, with TRBD1 as a possible D gene (6 bases). Trimming removed 1 base from V and 0 bases from J, with 12 bases in between. Germline V gene sequence: CDR1 SGHAT, CDR2 FQDESV (reference sequence). The CDR3 contains 16 residues. CDR3 nucleotide sequence: TGTGCCAGCAGCTTAGGCATCAGGGGCATGAACACTGAAGCTTTCTTT. Translated: CASSLGIRGMNTEAFF. Drawing the rest from reference TRBV11-1 and TRBJ1-1, the complete variable domain is EAEVAQSPRYKITEKSQAVAFWCDPISGHATLYWYRQILGQGPELLVQFQDESVVDDSQLPKDRFSAERLKGVDSTLKIQPAELGDSAMYLCASSLGIRGMNTEAFFGQGTRLTVV.

This clonotype was recorded at least ten times. The chain carries TRBV19 and TRBJ1-1; unclear D gene. Trimming shortened V by 4 bases and J by 8 bases, and 8 bases separated the two germline ends. The CDR3 length is 11 residues. The V gene's germline CDR1 is LNHDA and CDR2 SQIVND (reference sequence). The DNA of the CDR3 is TGTGCCAGTAGTACAATGGGGGAAGCTTTCTTT. As protein: CASSTMGEAFF.

This clonotype was observed at least ten times. The chain has TRBV6-5 and TRBJ1-2; a possible D gene is TRBD1 (5 bases). With 2 bases removed from V and 8 bases from J, the gap between germline ends came to 9 bases. Germline CDR1 is MNHEY and CDR2 is SVGAGI. The CDR3 is made up of 12 amino acids. The CDR3 DNA is TGTGCCAGCAGTTACGGACGGGGGGGCTACACCTTC. It translates to CASSYGRGGYTF.

This clonotype occurred many times. The gene calls are TRBV10-3 and TRBJ1-1, with D uncertain. The CDR3 extends over 12 amino acids. Germline V CDR1 and CDR2: ENHRY, SYGVKD. V lost 10 bases, J lost 0 bases, and 9 bases lay in between. For the CDR3, the DNA is TGTGCCACCCGGAGCTTGAACACTGAAGCTTTCTTT. Amino acid sequence: CATRSLNTEAFF.